A single sample is the source of the 15 T cell receptor beta chains below, sequenced in a study of blood T cell repertoires in COVID-19. Produced via immunoSEQ multiplex PCR; TCRdb's table is partial and in-frame only. The data contain some 270,000 clones, around 89% of them singletons. The specimen was peripheral blood. These TCRs come from a woman aged 55-70 years with COVID-19, enrolled during active disease.

This clone has just one count. This chain connects TRBV4-2 to TRBJ1-1; no firm D call. Germline V gene sequence: CDR1 LGHNA, CDR2 YNFKEQ. The length of the CDR3 is 17 residues. Between the trimmed V and J ends, which lost 1 base and 0 bases, there was a span of 15 bases. CDR3 nucleotide sequence: TGTGCCAGCAGCCAAGGCGGGTTGGGAGTCATGAACACTGAAGCTTTCTTT. This translates into CASSQGGLGVMNTEAFF.

The V call is TRBV7-9, the J call TRBJ1-3; D is unresolved. V gave up 6 bases and J gave up 2 bases, with 8 bases separating them. In germline, CDR1 is SEHNR, CDR2 FQNEAQ (reference sequence). The CDR3 sequence is 13 residues long. CDR3 loop: CASRLLAGNTIYF. CDR3 nucleotide sequence: TGTGCCAGCAGACTATTAGCTGGAAACACCATATATTTT.

The V and J genes are TRBV2 and TRBJ2-1; TRBD1 matches 8 bases. Germline V gene data show CDR1 as SNHLY and CDR2 as FYNNEI. Germline trimming cut 1 base from V and 7 bases from J; bases unmatched to any gene: 6. The CDR3 contains 15 residues. Here the CDR3 reads CASSEGQGFANEQFF. The DNA for the CDR3 is TGTGCCAGCAGTGAAGGACAGGGGTTCGCTAATGAGCAGTTCTTC.

The V gene is TRBV5-6, the J gene TRBJ1-6, with 12 bases aligning to TRBD1. J lost 8 bases, V lost 4 bases, and 10 bases had no gene match. The germline V gene has CDR1 SGHDT and CDR2 YYEEEE. The CDR3 covers 17 residues. Here the CDR3 DNA reads TGTGCCAGCAGCCAAGGGGACAGGGGGCCATGGGATTCACCCCTCCACTTT. Translation: CASSQGDRGPWDSPLHF.

The V and J genes are TRBV25-1 and TRBJ1-2; D is undetermined. CDR3 length equals 14 residues. Per the germline V gene, CDR1 is MGHDK and CDR2 is SYGVNS. V gave up 4 bases and J gave up 4 bases, with 13 bases separating them. The CDR3 here is CASSVNTFAYGYTF. The CDR3, as DNA: TGTGCCAGCAGTGTGAACACGTTTGCCTATGGCTACACCTTC.

The chain employs TRBV2 and TRBJ2-1; TRBD2 matches 9 bases. This CDR3 contains 17 residues. Germline CDR1 SNHLY, CDR2 FYNNEI. Trimming at V came to 4 bases and at J to 3 bases, leaving 10 bases not matched to a gene. This CDR3 is CASSVFSSGDFYNEQFF. DNA of the CDR3: TGTGCCAGCAGTGTGTTCTCTAGCGGGGATTTCTACAATGAGCAGTTCTTC.

A single count supports this clone. This chain uses TRBV7-3 with TRBJ1-1; TRBD1 might be the D (5 bases). V was shortened by 4 bases and J by 7 bases, with 16 bases between the two germline ends. Germline values: CDR1 SGHTA, CDR2 FQGTGA. The CDR3 covers 14 residues. In nucleotides, the CDR3 is TGTGCCAGCAGCTCAGGGACCGGGCGGGGTGAAGCTTTCTTT. This encodes CASSSGTGRGEAFF.

The gene calls are TRBV7-2 and TRBJ1-2; unclear D gene. Germline V gene lookup returns CDR1 SGHTA and CDR2 FQGNSA. The V gene lost 2 bases and the J gene lost 8 bases, with 12 bases spanning the gap. The CDR3 is 13 residues long. The CDR3 region has the DNA TGTGCCAGCAGCTTAAGACAACATAGGGGCTACACCTTC. This encodes CASSLRQHRGYTF. Supplemented by reference TRBV7-2 and TRBJ1-2, the full variable domain reads GAGVSQSPSNKVTEKGKDVELRCDPISGHTALYWYRQSLGQGLEFLIYFQGNSAPDKSGLPSDRFSAERTGGSVSTLTIQRTQQEDSAVYLCASSLRQHRGYTFGSGTRLTVV.

The chain is built from TRBV18 and TRBJ1-1; 8 bases are shared with TRBD1. V shed 6 bases and J 3 bases; nucleotides not matched to a gene: 9. The V gene's germline CDR1 is KGHSH and CDR2 LQKENI. The CDR3 contains 15 residues. CDR3 residues: CASSSRGQGDTEAFF. DNA of the CDR3: TGTGCCAGCTCCTCACGAGGACAGGGTGACACTGAAGCTTTCTTT.

The chain carries TRBV5-1 and TRBJ2-3; TRBD2 might be the D (5 bases). The germline CDR1 and CDR2 sequences are SGHRS and YFSETQ. Deletions cut 6 bases from V and 5 bases from J, with 13 bases between. CDR3 length equals 13 residues. The DNA for the CDR3 is TGCGCCAGCACCCTAACGGGAAAAGATACGCAGTATTTT. Amino acid sequence: CASTLTGKDTQYF.

J is TRBJ2-7 and V is TRBV12-3 or TRBV12-4; D may be TRBD1 (6 bases). This CDR3 has 13 amino acids. V lost 5 bases and J lost 0, with 8 bases in between. The CDR3 DNA follows: TGTGCCAGCAGTCGGACAGCCTCCTACGAGCAGTACTTC. Residues: CASSRTASYEQYF.

The chain combines TRBV29-1 with TRBJ1-4; the D gene is possibly TRBD1 (6 bases). The germline V gene encodes CDR1 SQVTM and CDR2 ANQGSEA. CDR3 length: 12 amino acids. CDR3 DNA: TGCTTTTACAGGACAGCAAATGAAAAACTGTTTTTT. This translates into CFYRTANEKLFF.

This clone was seen a single time. This sequence joins TRBV5-8 and TRBJ1-1; maybe TRBD1 (6 bases). V was shortened by 4 bases and J by 2 bases, with 18 bases between the two germline ends. In germline, CDR1 is SGHTS, CDR2 YDEGEE. The CDR3 extends over 16 amino acids. CDR3 coding DNA: TGTGCCAGCAGCCTCGATGTAGGGGGAAAAAACACTGAAGCTTTCTTT. Protein product: CASSLDVGGKNTEAFF.

The genes are TRBV14 and TRBJ1-1, with D unclear. The V end lost 3 bases, the J end lost 10 bases, and 12 bases lay between the germline ends. CDR1 is SGHDN, CDR2 FVKESK, per germline. This CDR3 spans 12 amino acids. This CDR3 is CASSQSRGRAFF. The CDR3 DNA follows: TGTGCCAGCAGCCAGAGTCGGGGAAGAGCTTTCTTT. The full variable domain, in which reference TRBV14 and TRBJ1-1 provide the parts outside the CDR3, is EAGVTQFPSHSVIEKGQTVTLRCDPISGHDNLYWYRRVMGKEIKFLLHFVKESKQDESGMPNNRFLAERTGGTYSTLKVQPAELEDSGVYFCASSQSRGRAFFGQGTRLTVV.

In nucleotides, the CDR3 is TGTGCCAGCTCACCATCAGGGGGCAACTCTGGAAACACCATATATTTT. Translating gives CASSPSGGNSGNTIYF. The V gene is TRBV18, the J gene TRBJ1-3; 8 positions match TRBD1. V lost 2 bases, J lost 0 bases, and 3 bases stayed unmatched. The germline V gene has CDR1 KGHSH and CDR2 LQKENI. The CDR3 length is 16 residues.